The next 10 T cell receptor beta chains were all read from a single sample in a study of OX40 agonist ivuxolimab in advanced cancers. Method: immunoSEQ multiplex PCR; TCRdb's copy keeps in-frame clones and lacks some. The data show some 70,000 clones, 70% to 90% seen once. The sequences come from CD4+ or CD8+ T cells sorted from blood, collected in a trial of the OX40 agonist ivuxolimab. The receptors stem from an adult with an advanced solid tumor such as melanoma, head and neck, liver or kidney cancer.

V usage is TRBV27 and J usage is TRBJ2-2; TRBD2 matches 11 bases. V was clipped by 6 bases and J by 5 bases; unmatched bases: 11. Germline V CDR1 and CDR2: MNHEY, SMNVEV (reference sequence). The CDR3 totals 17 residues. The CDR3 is CASSPLAGGPRTGELFF. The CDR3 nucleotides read TGTGCCAGCAGCCCTTTAGCGGGAGGGCCAAGGACCGGGGAGCTGTTTTTT.

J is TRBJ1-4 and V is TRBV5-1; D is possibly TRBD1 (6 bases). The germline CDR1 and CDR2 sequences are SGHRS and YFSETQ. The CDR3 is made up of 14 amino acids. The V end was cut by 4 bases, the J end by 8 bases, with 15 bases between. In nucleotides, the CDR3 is TGCGCCAGCAGCCTGGGACAACTAAGGGAAAAACTGTTTTTT. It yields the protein CASSLGQLREKLFF.

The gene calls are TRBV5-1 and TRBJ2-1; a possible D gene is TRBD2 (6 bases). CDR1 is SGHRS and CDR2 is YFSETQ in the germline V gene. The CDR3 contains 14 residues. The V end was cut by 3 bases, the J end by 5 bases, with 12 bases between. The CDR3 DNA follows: TGCGCCAGCAGCTATGGAGGGCTCAACAATGAGCAGTTCTTC. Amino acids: CASSYGGLNNEQFF.

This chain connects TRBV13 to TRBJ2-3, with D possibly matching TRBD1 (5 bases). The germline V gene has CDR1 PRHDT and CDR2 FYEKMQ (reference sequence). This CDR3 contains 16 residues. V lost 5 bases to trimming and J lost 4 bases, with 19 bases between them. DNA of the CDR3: TGTGCCAGCAGCAACTTCAAAGGGGTCACACCAGATACGCAGTATTTT. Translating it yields CASSNFKGVTPDTQYF.

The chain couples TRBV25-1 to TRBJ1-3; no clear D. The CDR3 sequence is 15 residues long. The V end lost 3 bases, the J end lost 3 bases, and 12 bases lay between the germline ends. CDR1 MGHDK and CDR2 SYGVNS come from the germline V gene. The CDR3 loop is CASSEDLPFGNTIYF. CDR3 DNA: TGTGCCAGCAGTGAGGATCTTCCTTTTGGAAACACCATATATTTT.

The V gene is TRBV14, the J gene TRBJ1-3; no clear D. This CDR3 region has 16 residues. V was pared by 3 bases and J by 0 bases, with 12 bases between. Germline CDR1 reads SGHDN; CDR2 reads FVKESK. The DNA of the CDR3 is TGTGCCAGCAGCCAGGGAGCCAAGTTCTCTGGAAACACCATATATTTT. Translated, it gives CASSQGAKFSGNTIYF. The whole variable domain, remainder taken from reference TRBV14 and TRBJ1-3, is EAGVTQFPSHSVIEKGQTVTLRCDPISGHDNLYWYRRVMGKEIKFLLHFVKESKQDESGMPNNRFLAERTGGTYSTLKVQPAELEDSGVYFCASSQGAKFSGNTIYFGEGSWLTVV.

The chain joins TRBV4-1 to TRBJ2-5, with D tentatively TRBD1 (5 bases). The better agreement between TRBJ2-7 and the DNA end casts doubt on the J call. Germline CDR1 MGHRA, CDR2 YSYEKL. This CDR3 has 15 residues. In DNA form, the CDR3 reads TGCGCCAGCAGCCAAGACACAGGTCGCTCCTACGAGCAGTACTTC. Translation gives CASSQDTGRSYEQYF.

The CDR3 coding sequence is TGTGCCAGCAGCGTCGCCGGAGCGATTATGTCTGGGCAGTACTTC. It yields the protein CASSVAGAIMSGQYF. The chain links TRBV21-1 to TRBJ2-7; the table's D call, TRBD2, has no DNA check behind it. TRBV21-1 is described as a pseudogene. The CDR3 sequence is 15 residues long.

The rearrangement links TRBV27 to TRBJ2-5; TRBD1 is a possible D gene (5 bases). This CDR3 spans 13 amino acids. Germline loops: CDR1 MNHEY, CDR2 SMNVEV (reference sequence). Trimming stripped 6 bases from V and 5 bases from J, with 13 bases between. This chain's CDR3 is CASRPGIRETQYF. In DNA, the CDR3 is TGTGCCAGCAGACCAGGGATACGGGAGACCCAGTACTTC.

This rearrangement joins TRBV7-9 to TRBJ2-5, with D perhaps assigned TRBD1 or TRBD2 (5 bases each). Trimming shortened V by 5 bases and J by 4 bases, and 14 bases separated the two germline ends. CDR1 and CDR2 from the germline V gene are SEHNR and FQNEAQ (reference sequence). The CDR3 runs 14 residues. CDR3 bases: TGTGCCAGCAGCCCATTCACTGGGGGAGAGACCCAGTACTTC. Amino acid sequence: CASSPFTGGETQYF. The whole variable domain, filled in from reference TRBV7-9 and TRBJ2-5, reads DTGVSQNPRHKITKRGQNVTFRCDPISEHNRLYWYRQTLGQGPEFLTYFQNEAQLEKSRLLSDRFSAERPKGSFSTLEIQRTEQGDSAMYLCASSPFTGGETQYFGPGTRLLVL.